The rows below give T cell receptor beta chains drawn from one sample of a study of T-cell reconstitution after alpha-beta-depleted transplantation in children. TCRdb re-analysed the PCR reads in MiXCR, keeping a single row per CDR3 protein. The sample has approximately 210,000 distinct CDR3 sequences; about a sixth are singletons. Sequenced material: PBMCs, mostly from graft donor cells, taken 360 days after TCRalphabeta/CD19-depleted stem cell transplant. Receptor source: a male patient aged 2 to 10 who had a stem cell transplant for acute lymphoblastic leukemia, so the T cells may come from the graft donor. CDR3s include the opening cysteine and the closing phenylalanine or tryptophan. Fields, in order: D gene, clone size, J gene, V gene, CDR3 DNA, CDR3 protein. D genes are given only for firm matches. Only some rows state a clone size, as once, few, many or a class for expanded clones.

D: TRBD1; size: few; J: TRBJ2-1; V: TRBV6-1; DNA: TGTGCCAGCAGAAGACAGGGCTACAATGAGCAGTTCTTC; CDR3: CASRRQGYNEQFF
D: -; size: -; J: TRBJ2-7; V: TRBV6-5; DNA: TGTGCCAGCAGTTCCGCCCATAAGGGCGAGCAGTACTTC; CDR3: CASSSAHKGEQYF
D: TRBD1; size: few; J: TRBJ1-1; V: TRBV27; DNA: TGTGCCAGCAGTCCCTTGACAGGGGGCATGAACACTGAAGCTTTCTTT; CDR3: CASSPLTGGMNTEAFF
D: TRBD1; size: few; J: TRBJ1-5; V: TRBV15; DNA: TGTGCCACCAGCAATCATGGACAGGGGGAAGGTCAGCCCCAGCATTTT; CDR3: CATSNHGQGEGQPQHF
D: -; size: -; J: TRBJ2-2; V: TRBV7-9; DNA: TGTGCCAGCAGCTTAAGGGTTTCGGCACTCACCGGGGAGCTGTTTTTT; CDR3: CASSLRVSALTGELFF
D: TRBD2; size: -; J: TRBJ2-4; V: TRBV27; DNA: TGTGCCAGCAGTCGGACTAGCGGGAGCCCGAATGTAAACATTCAGTACTTC; CDR3: CASSRTSGSPNVNIQYF
D: -; size: few; J: TRBJ2-1; V: TRBV12-3/TRBV12-4; DNA: TGTGCCAGCAGTTTGGGAGTTGGCAATGAGCAGTTCTTC; CDR3: CASSLGVGNEQFF
D: -; size: -; J: TRBJ2-1; V: TRBV9; DNA: TGTGCCAGCAGCGTTAGCTCCAATGAGCAGTTCTTC; CDR3: CASSVSSNEQFF
D: -; size: large; J: TRBJ1-2; V: TRBV27; DNA: TGTGCCAGCAGTTTACAGGGAGGGAACTATGGCTACACCTTC; CDR3: CASSLQGGNYGYTF
D: TRBD2; size: -; J: TRBJ2-5; V: TRBV6-1; DNA: TGTGCCAGCACCCCTTGGGCGGGAGGGCCACCGGGAGAGACCCAGTACTTC; CDR3: CASTPWAGGPPGETQYF
D: -; size: few; J: TRBJ1-5; V: TRBV11-2; DNA: TGTGCCAGCAGCTCCGGACAGTTTAGCAATCAGCCCCAGCATTTT; CDR3: CASSSGQFSNQPQHF
D: TRBD1; size: -; J: TRBJ2-2; V: TRBV7-8; DNA: TGTGCCAGCGGCTATCGGACAGGGAACACCGGGGAGCTGTTTTTT; CDR3: CASGYRTGNTGELFF
D: TRBD1; size: many; J: TRBJ1-3; V: TRBV20-1; DNA: TGCAGTGCTAGCGGGGATGGGGACAGAGCCGGCTCTGGAAACACCATATATTTT; CDR3: CSASGDGDRAGSGNTIYF
D: TRBD2; size: -; J: TRBJ2-1; V: TRBV7-8; DNA: TGTGCCAGCACCCTAAAACGCCGGGACTACCTTGACAATGAGCAGTTCTTC; CDR3: CASTLKRRDYLDNEQFF
D: -; size: few; J: TRBJ1-5; V: TRBV4-3; DNA: TGCGCCAGCAGCCACCCAGGGGAGCAGCCCCAGCATTTT; CDR3: CASSHPGEQPQHF
D: -; size: few; J: TRBJ2-7; V: TRBV20-1; DNA: TGCAGCGCTCGACTTCGGGGGTACGAGCAGTACTTC; CDR3: CSARLRGYEQYF
D: -; size: many; J: TRBJ2-3; V: TRBV7-2; DNA: TGTGCCAGCAGCCGACAGCCAGATACGCAGTATTTT; CDR3: CASSRQPDTQYF
D: -; size: -; J: TRBJ2-3; V: TRBV18; DNA: TGTGCCAGCTCACCCTACCAGGGCACAGATACGCAGTATTTT; CDR3: CASSPYQGTDTQYF
D: TRBD2; size: few; J: TRBJ2-1; V: TRBV12-3/TRBV12-4; DNA: TGTGCCAGCAGTCCCAGCGGGGGGAACTACAATGAGCAGTTCTTC; CDR3: CASSPSGGNYNEQFF
D: TRBD2; size: few; J: TRBJ2-2; V: TRBV5-1; DNA: TGCGCCAGCAGCTTGGAGACTAGCGGGGGTGGGGAGCTGTTTTTT; CDR3: CASSLETSGGGELFF
D: -; size: -; J: TRBJ2-7; V: TRBV6-2/TRBV6-3; DNA: TGTGCCAGCCCGATCGAACTGCGGGCGCTATACGAGCAGTACTTC; CDR3: CASPIELRALYEQYF
D: -; size: -; J: TRBJ2-1; V: TRBV28; DNA: TGTGCCAGCAGCTCGCTAGTAGGAACTATCAATGAGCAGTTCTTC; CDR3: CASSSLVGTINEQFF
D: TRBD1; size: -; J: TRBJ1-6; V: TRBV28; DNA: TGTGCCAGCGGTATGGTACAGGGGCATTCACCCCTCCACTTT; CDR3: CASGMVQGHSPLHF
D: TRBD2; size: many; J: TRBJ2-7; V: TRBV20-1; DNA: TGCAGTGCTTGGACTAGCGGGGGGTACGAGCAGTACTTC; CDR3: CSAWTSGGYEQYF
D: TRBD1; size: few; J: TRBJ2-7; V: TRBV27; DNA: TGTGCCAGCAGTTCCGCGACAGGGGTCAACTACGAGCAGTACTTC; CDR3: CASSSATGVNYEQYF
D: -; size: -; J: TRBJ2-3; V: TRBV19; DNA: TGTGCCAGTAGTATAATAGGAAGAAGGTGGGGTACAGATACGCAGTATTTT; CDR3: CASSIIGRRWGTDTQYF
D: -; size: few; J: TRBJ2-5; V: TRBV7-6; DNA: TGTGCCAGCAGCTTAGGAGAAGAAGAGACCCAGTACTTC; CDR3: CASSLGEEETQYF
D: -; size: few; J: TRBJ2-7; V: TRBV28; DNA: TGTGCCAGCAGTTTAGGTACAGCTATAGGTTACGAGCAGTACTTC; CDR3: CASSLGTAIGYEQYF
D: -; size: few; J: TRBJ1-2; V: TRBV28; DNA: TGTGCCAGCAGTCTCGGCGCCGGGTCTCCGGCTGGCTACACCTTC; CDR3: CASSLGAGSPAGYTF
D: -; size: few; J: TRBJ1-5; V: TRBV12-3/TRBV12-4; DNA: TGTGCCAGCAGTTTAGTTTCAGGAATCAATCAGCCCCAGCATTTT; CDR3: CASSLVSGINQPQHF
D: -; size: few; J: TRBJ2-5; V: TRBV10-3; DNA: TGTGCCATCAGTGAGTCAACAGCCCAAGAGACCCAGTACTTC; CDR3: CAISESTAQETQYF
D: -; size: few; J: TRBJ2-7; V: TRBV10-2; DNA: TGCGCCAGCAGTCTATCGGGACAAGGTTACTACGAGCAGTACTTC; CDR3: CASSLSGQGYYEQYF
D: -; size: -; J: TRBJ2-2; V: TRBV4-1; DNA: TGCGCCAGCAGCCAAACCTTGGGGGCGGGGGTTCTTGAAGGCACCGGGGAGCTGTTTTTT; CDR3: CASSQTLGAGVLEGTGELFF
D: -; size: -; J: TRBJ2-5; V: TRBV27; DNA: TGTGCCAGCAGTTTATCGAGGGGACGACTACAAGAGACCCAGTACTTC; CDR3: CASSLSRGRLQETQYF
D: -; size: -; J: TRBJ2-1; V: TRBV9; DNA: TGTGCCAGCAGCGTAGACACCCCGAGGTACAATGAGCAGTTCTTC; CDR3: CASSVDTPRYNEQFF
D: -; size: -; J: TRBJ1-5; V: TRBV15; DNA: TGTGCCACCAGCAGCGGAGGGAGAGGGTTATATAGCAATCAGCCCCAGCATTTT; CDR3: CATSSGGRGLYSNQPQHF
D: TRBD1; size: many; J: TRBJ1-2; V: TRBV19; DNA: TGTGCCAGTACTGAGAGGGGACAGGGACGTCGCTACACCTTC; CDR3: CASTERGQGRRYTF